Only one count was recorded for the clone carrying this T cell receptor (beta chain). Its antigen is undetermined. This CDR3 region has 14 residues. The trim removed 0 bases at V and 7 bases at J, leaving 6 bases unmatched. From germline, CDR1 is SGHTA and CDR2 FQGNSA. The table came from immunoSEQ multiplex PCR; TCRdb's copy has only in-frame clones and leaves some out. The sample has about 82,000 clones; 86% are singletons. This sample was taken from a study of OX40 agonist ivuxolimab in advanced cancers. Study context: Patients were treated with ivuxolimab, an agonistic anti-OX40 (CD134) antibody. Partial responses occurred in Three dose-escalation patients, one with hepatocellular carcinoma and two with cutaneous melanoma. Findings and caveats of the study: CD4+ T cells averaged fewer expanded clones than CD8+ T cells. There were also nonresponders showing low normalized T-cell clonal expansion.

V is TRBV7-2 and J is TRBJ2-7; 7 bases agree with TRBD2. Source: CD4+ or CD8+ T cells sorted from blood, taken in a trial of the OX40 agonist ivuxolimab. The receptor comes from an adult with an advanced solid tumor such as melanoma, head and neck, liver or kidney cancer. This chain's CDR3 is CASSLAGGPREQYF. DNA for the CDR3: TGTGCCAGCAGCTTAGCGGGAGGGCCCCGGGAGCAGTACTTC.